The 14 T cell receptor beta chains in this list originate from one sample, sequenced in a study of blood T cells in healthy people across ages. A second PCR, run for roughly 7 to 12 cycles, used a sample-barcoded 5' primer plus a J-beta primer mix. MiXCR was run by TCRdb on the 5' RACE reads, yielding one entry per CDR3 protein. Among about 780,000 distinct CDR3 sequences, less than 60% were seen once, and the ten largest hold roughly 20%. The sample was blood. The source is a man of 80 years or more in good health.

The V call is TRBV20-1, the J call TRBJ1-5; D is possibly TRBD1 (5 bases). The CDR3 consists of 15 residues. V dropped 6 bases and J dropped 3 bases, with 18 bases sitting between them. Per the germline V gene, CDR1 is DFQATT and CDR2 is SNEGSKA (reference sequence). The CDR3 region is CSAHKGRGDNQPQHF. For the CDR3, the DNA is TGCAGTGCCCATAAGGGGAGGGGCGACAATCAGCCCCAGCATTTT.

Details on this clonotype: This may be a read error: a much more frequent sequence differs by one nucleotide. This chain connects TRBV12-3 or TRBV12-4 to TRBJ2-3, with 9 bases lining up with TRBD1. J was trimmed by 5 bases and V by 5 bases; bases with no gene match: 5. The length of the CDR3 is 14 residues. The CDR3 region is CASSVGTGLDTQYF. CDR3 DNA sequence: TGTGCCAGCAGTGTTGGGACAGGGTTAGATACGCAGTATTTT.

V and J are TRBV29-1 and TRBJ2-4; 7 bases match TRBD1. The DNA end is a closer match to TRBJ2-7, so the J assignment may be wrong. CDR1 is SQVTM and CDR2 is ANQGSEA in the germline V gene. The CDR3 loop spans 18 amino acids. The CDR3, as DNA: TGCAGCGTTGAGTTGGGACAGCGAGACCGAGGCAAAATCTACGAGCAGTACTTC. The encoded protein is CSVELGQRDRGKIYEQYF.

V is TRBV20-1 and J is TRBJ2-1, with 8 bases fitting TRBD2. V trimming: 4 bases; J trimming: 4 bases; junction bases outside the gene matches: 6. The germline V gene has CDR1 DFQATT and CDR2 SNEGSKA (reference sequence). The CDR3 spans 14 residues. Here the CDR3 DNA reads TGCAGTGCTAAGCGCGGGAGGACGTACAATGAGCAGTTCTTC. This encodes CSAKRGRTYNEQFF.

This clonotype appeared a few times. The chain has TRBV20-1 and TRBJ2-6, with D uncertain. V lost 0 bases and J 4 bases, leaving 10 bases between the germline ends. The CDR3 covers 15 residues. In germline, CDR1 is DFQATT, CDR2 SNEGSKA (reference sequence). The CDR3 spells CSARDRTIGANVLTF. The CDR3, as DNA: TGCAGTGCTAGAGATAGAACGATCGGGGCCAACGTCCTGACTTTC.

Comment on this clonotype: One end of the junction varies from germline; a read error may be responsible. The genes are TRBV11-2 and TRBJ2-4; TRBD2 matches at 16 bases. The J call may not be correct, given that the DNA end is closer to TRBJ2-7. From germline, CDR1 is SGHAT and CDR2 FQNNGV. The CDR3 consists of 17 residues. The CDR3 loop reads CASGLWGTSGRASEQYF. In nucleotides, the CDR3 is TGTGCCAGCGGCTTATGGGGGACTAGCGGGAGGGCCTCCGAGCAGTACTTC.

CDR3 DNA: TGCAGTGCTAGAGTTTCAACTAGCGGGAACACCGGGGAGCTGTTTTTT. This gives the protein CSARVSTSGNTGELFF. The chain joins TRBV20-1 to TRBJ2-2; 8 bases match TRBD2. The V segment lost 1 base and the J segment 1 base; nucleotides outside the gene matches: 5. Germline V gene lookup returns CDR1 DFQATT and CDR2 SNEGSKA (reference sequence). The CDR3 spans 16 residues.

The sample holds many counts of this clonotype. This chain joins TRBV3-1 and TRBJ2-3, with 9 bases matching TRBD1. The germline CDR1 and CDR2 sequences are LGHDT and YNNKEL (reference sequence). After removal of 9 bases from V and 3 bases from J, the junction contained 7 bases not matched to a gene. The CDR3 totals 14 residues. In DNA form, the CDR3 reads TGTGCCAGTTCCGGGACAGGGAGGACAGATACGCAGTATTTT. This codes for CASSGTGRTDTQYF.

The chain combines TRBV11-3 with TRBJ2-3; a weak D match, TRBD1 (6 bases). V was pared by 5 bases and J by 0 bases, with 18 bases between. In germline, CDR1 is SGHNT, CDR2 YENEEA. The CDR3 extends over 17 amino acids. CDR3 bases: TGTGCCAGCAGCACCGAACCGACAGGACCTAGCACAGATACGCAGTATTTT. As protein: CASSTEPTGPSTDTQYF.

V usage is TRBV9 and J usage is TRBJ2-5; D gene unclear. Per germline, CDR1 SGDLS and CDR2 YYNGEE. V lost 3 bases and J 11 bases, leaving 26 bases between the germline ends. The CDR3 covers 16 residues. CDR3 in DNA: TGTGCCAGCAGCGCCCTTGACGGGTACTCCTACAATGAGCAGTACTTC. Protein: CASSALDGYSYNEQYF.

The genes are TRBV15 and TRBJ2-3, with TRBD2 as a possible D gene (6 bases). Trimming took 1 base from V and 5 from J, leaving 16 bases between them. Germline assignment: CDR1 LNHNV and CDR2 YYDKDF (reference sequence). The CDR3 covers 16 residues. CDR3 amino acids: CATSRGPLSGRDTQYF. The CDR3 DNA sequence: TGTGCCACCAGCAGAGGCCCTCTTAGCGGAAGAGATACGCAGTATTTT. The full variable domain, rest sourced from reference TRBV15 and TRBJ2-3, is DAMVIQNPRYQVTQFGKPVTLSCSQTLNHNVMYWYQQKSSQAPKLLFHYYDKDFNNEADTPDNFQSRRPNTSFCFLDIRSPGLGDTAMYLCATSRGPLSGRDTQYFGPGTRLTVL.

Here the CDR3 DNA reads TGCGCCAGCAGCTTTAGCGGGAGAGGACTCGAGCAGTACTTC. Translated: CASSFSGRGLEQYF. V gene TRBV5-1 combines with J gene TRBJ2-7, with 9 bases matching TRBD2. The trim removed 2 bases at V and 6 bases at J, leaving 6 bases unmatched. CDR1 and CDR2 (germline): SGHRS, YFSETQ. The CDR3 contains 14 residues.

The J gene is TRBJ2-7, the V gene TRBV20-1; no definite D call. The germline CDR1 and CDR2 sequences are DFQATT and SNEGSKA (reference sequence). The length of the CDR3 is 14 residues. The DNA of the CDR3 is TGCAGCCTAACCGAAAATAGAGGTTCCCACGAGCAGTACTTC. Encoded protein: CSLTENRGSHEQYF.

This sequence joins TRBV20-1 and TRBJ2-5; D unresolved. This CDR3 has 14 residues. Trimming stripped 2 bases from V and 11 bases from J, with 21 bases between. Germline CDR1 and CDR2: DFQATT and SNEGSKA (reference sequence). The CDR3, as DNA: TGCAGTGCTAGAAGACGGCACTTGGGTCGTGAGCAGTACTTC. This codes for CSARRRHLGREQYF.